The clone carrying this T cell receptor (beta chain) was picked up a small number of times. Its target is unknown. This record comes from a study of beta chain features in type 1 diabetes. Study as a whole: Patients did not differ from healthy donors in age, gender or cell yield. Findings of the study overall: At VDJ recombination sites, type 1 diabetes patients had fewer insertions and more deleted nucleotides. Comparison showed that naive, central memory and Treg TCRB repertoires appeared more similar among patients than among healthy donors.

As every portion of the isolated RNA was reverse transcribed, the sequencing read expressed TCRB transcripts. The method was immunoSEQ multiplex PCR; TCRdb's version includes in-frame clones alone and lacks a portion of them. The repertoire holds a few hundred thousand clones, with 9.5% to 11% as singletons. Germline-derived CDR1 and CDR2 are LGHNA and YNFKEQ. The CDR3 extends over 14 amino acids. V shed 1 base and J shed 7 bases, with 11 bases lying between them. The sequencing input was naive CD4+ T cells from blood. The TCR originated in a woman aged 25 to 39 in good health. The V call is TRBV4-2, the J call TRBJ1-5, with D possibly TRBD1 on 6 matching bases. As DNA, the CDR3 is TGTGCCAGCAGCCAAGCAGGGGTTGAGCAGCCCCAGCATTTT. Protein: CASSQAGVEQPQHF.